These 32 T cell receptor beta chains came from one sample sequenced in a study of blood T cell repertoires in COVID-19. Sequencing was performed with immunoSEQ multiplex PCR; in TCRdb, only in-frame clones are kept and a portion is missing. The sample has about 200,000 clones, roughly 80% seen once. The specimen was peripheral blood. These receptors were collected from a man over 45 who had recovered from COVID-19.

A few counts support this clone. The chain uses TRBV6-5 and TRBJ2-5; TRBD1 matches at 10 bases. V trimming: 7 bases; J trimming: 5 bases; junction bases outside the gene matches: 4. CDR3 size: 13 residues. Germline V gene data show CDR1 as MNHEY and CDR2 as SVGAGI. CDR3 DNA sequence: TGTGCCAGCAACGGACAGGGGGGTGAGACCCAGTACTTC. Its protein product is CASNGQGGETQYF.

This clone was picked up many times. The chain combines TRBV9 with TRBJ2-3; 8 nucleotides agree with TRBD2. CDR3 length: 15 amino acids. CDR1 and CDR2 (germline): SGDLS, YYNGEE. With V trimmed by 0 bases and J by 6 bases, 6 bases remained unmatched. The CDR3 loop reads CASSVEAGDKDTQYF. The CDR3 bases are TGTGCCAGCAGCGTAGAAGCGGGAGATAAGGATACGCAGTATTTT.

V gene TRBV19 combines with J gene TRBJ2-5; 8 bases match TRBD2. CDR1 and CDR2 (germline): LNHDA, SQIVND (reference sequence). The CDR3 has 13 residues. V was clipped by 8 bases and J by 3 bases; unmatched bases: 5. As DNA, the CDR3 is TGTGCCAGTCAAGCGGGGGACGAAGAGACCCAGTACTTC. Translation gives CASQAGDEETQYF.

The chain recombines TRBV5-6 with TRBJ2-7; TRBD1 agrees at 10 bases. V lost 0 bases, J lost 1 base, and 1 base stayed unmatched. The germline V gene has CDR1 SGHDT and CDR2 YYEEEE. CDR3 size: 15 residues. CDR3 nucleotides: TGTGCCAGCAGCTTGGGGACAGGGGGGTCCTACGAGCAGTACTTC. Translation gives CASSLGTGGSYEQYF.

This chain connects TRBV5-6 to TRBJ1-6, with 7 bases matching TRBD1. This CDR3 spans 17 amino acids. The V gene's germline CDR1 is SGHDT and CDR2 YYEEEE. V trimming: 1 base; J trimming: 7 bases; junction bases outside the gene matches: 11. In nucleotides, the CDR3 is TGTGCCAGCAGCTTGCCTTGCTACCGGGACAGCAATTCACCCCTCCACTTT. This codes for CASSLPCYRDSNSPLHF.

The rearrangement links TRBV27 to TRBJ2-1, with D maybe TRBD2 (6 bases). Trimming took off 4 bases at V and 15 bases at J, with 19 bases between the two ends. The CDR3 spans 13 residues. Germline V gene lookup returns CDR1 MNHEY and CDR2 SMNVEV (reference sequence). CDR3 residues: CASSSSSGPRVFF. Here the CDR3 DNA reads TGTGCCAGCAGTTCCTCCAGCGGGCCGAGGGTGTTCTTC.

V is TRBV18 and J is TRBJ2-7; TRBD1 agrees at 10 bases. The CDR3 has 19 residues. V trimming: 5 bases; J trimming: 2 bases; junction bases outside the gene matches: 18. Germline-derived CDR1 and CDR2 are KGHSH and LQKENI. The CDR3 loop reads CASSARQGAVRTLPYEQYF. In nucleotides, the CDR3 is TGTGCCAGCTCAGCTCGACAGGGGGCCGTCAGGACGCTTCCCTACGAGCAGTACTTC.

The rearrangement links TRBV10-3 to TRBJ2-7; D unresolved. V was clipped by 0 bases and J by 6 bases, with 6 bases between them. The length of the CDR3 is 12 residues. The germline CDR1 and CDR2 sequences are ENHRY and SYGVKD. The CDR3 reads CAISESGSEQYF. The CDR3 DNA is TGTGCCATCAGTGAGTCCGGGTCCGAGCAGTACTTC.

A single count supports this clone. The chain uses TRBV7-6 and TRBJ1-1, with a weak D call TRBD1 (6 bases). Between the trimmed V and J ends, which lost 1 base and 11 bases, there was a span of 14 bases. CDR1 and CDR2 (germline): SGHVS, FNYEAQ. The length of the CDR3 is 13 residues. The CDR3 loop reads CASSLEWGGLAFF. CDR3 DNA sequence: TGTGCCAGCAGCTTAGAATGGGGGGGGCTGGCTTTCTTT. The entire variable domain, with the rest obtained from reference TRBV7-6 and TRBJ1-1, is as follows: GAGVSQSPRYKVTKRGQDVALRCDPISGHVSLYWYRQALGQGPEFLTYFNYEAQQDKSGLPNDRFSAERPEGSISTLTIQRTEQRDSAMYRCASSLEWGGLAFFGQGTRLTVV.

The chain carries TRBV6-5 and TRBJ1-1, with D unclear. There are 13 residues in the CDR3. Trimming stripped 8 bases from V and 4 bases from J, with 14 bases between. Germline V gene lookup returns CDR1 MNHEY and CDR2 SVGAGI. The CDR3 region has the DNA TGTGCCAGCGGCCGGGGAGGTACCACTGAAGCTTTCTTT. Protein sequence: CASGRGGTTEAFF.

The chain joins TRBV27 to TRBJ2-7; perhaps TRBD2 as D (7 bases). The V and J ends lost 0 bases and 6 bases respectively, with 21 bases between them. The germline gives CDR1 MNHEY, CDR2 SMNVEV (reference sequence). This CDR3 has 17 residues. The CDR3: CASSLSGGGRNRVEQYF. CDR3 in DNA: TGTGCCAGCAGTTTATCGGGAGGGGGGCGGAATAGAGTCGAGCAGTACTTC.

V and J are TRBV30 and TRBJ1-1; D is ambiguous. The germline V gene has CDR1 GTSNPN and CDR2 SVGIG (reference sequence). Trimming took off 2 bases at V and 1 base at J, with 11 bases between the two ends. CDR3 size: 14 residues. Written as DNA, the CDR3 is TGTGCCTGGAGTATTGGTTCGGGGAACACTGAAGCTTTCTTT. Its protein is CAWSIGSGNTEAFF.

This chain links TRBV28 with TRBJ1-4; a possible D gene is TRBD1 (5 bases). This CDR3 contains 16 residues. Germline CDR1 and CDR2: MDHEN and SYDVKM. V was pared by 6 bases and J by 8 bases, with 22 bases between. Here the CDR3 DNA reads TGTGCCAGCAGCCCCCAGGGAGGGACGGCAAGGGAAAAACTGTTTTTT. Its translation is CASSPQGGTAREKLFF. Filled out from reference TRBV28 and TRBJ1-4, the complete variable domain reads DVKVTQSSRYLVKRTGEKVFLECVQDMDHENMFWYRQDPGLGLRLIYFSYDVKMKEKGDIPEGYSVSREKKERFSLILESASTNQTSMYLCASSPQGGTAREKLFFGSGTQLSVL.

CDR3 coding DNA: TGTGCCAGCAGGACAGGGTTGGAGGGCTACACCTTC. Translating gives CASRTGLEGYTF. The V and J genes are TRBV12-3 or TRBV12-4 and TRBJ1-2, with TRBD1 identical over 7 bases. Trimming took 6 bases from V and 8 from J; bases not matched to a gene: 6. The length of the CDR3 is 12 residues.

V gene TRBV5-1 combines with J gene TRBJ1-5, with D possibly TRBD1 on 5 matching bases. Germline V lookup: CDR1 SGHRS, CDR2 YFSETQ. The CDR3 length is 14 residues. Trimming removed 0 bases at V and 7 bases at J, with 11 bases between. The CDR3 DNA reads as TGCGCCAGCAGCTTGGAGGGGCGGGGGCAGCCCCAGCATTTT. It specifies CASSLEGRGQPQHF. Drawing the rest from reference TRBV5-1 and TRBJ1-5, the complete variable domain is KAGVTQTPRYLIKTRGQQVTLSCSPISGHRSVSWYQQTPGQGLQFLFEYFSETQRNKGNFPGRFSGRQFSNSRSEMNVSTLELGDSALYLCASSLEGRGQPQHFGDGTRLSIL.

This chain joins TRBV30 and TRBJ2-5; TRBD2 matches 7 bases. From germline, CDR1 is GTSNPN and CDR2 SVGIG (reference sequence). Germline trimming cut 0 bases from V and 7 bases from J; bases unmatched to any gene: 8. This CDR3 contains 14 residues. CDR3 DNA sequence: TGTGCCTGGAGTGTTACGGGAGGCACCGGGACCCAGTACTTC. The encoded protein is CAWSVTGGTGTQYF.

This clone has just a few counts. CDR3 amino acids: CASIVTRGRADTQYF. The CDR3 DNA follows: TGTGCCAGCATCGTGACTCGCGGGAGGGCAGATACGCAGTATTTT. This chain joins TRBV2 and TRBJ2-3; 9 nucleotides align to TRBD2. The germline CDR1 and CDR2 sequences are SNHLY and FYNNEI. The CDR3 covers 15 residues. V trimming: 7 bases; J trimming: 4 bases; junction bases outside the gene matches: 9. Drawing the rest from reference TRBV2 and TRBJ2-3, the complete variable domain is EPEVTQTPSHQVTQMGQEVILRCVPISNHLYFYWYRQILGQKVEFLVSFYNNEISEKSEIFDDQFSVERPDGSNFTLKIRSTKLEDSAMYFCASIVTRGRADTQYFGPGTRLTVL.

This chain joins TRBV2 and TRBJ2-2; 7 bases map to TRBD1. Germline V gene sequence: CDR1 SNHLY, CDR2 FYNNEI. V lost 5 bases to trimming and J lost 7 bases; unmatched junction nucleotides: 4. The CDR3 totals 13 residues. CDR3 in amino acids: CASSLQGYGELFF. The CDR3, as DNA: TGTGCCAGCAGTTTACAGGGGTACGGGGAGCTGTTTTTT.

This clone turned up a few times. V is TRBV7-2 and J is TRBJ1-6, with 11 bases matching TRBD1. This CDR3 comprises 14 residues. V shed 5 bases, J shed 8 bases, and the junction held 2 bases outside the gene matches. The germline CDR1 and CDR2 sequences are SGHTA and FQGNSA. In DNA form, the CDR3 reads TGTGCCAGCAGCAGGACAGGGGGCGATTCACCCCTCCACTTT. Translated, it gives CASSRTGGDSPLHF.

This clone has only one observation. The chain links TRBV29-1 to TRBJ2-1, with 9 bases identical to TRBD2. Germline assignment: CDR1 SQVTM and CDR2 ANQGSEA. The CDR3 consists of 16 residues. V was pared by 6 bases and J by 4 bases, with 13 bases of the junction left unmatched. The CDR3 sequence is CSVAGEASGTYNEQFF. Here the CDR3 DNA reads TGCAGCGTGGCAGGAGAGGCTAGCGGGACGTACAATGAGCAGTTCTTC.

CDR3 protein: CSVEALGGWDRGGDEQFF. Here the CDR3 DNA reads TGCAGCGTTGAAGCCTTGGGAGGATGGGACAGGGGAGGGGATGAGCAGTTCTTC. The chain carries TRBV29-1 and TRBJ2-1; 10 nucleotides align to TRBD1. The CDR3 sequence is 18 residues long. Germline CDR1 and CDR2: SQVTM and ANQGSEA. V dropped 1 base and J dropped 8; count of bases not matched to a gene: 17.

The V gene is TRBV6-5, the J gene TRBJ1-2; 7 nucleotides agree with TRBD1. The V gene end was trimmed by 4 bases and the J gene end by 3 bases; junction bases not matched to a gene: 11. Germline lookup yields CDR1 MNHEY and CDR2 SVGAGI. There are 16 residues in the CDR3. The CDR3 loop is CASSFLDLTGDYGYTF. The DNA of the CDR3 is TGTGCCAGCAGTTTTTTGGACCTTACAGGGGACTATGGCTACACCTTC.

The CDR3 nucleotides are TGTGCCAGCAGCCCTCGTGGGCGGGGGAACAATGAGCAGTTCTTC. It yields the protein CASSPRGRGNNEQFF. The chain joins TRBV7-2 to TRBJ2-1; 7 bases agree with TRBD2. CDR1 is SGHTA, CDR2 FQGNSA, per germline. Trimming removed 5 bases from V and 5 bases from J; junction bases left unmatched: 9. The CDR3 sequence is 15 residues long.

CDR3 nucleotides: TGTGCCAGCAGTTTCGAGCTAGCGAGCTCCTACGAGCAGTACTTC. This gives the protein CASSFELASSYEQYF. The V gene is TRBV27, the J gene TRBJ2-7, with a weak D call TRBD2 (6 bases). With 3 bases removed from V and 0 bases from J, the gap between germline ends came to 12 bases. The germline V gene has CDR1 MNHEY and CDR2 SMNVEV (reference sequence). The CDR3 spans 15 residues.

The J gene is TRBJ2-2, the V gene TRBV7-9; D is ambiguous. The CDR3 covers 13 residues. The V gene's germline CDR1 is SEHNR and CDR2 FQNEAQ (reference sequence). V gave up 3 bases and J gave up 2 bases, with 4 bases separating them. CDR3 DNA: TGTGCCAGCAGCTTGACTAACACCGGGGAGCTGTTTTTT. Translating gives CASSLTNTGELFF. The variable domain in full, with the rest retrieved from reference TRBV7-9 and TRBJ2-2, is DTGVSQNPRHKITKRGQNVTFRCDPISEHNRLYWYRQTLGQGPEFLTYFQNEAQLEKSRLLSDRFSAERPKGSFSTLEIQRTEQGDSAMYLCASSLTNTGELFFGEGSRLTVL.

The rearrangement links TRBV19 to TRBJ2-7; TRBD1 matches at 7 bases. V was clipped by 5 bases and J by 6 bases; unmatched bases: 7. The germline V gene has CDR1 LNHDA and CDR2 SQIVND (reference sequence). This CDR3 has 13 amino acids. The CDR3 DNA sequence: TGTGCCAGTAGTCGTCAGGGGGAACGCGAGCAGTACTTC. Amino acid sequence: CASSRQGEREQYF.

The CDR3 sequence is CASTPYGRYNEQFF. As DNA, the CDR3 is TGTGCCAGCACCCCTTATGGGAGATACAATGAGCAGTTCTTC. This chain joins TRBV27 and TRBJ2-1, with a weak D call TRBD2 (5 bases). The V gene lost 7 bases and the J gene lost 4 bases, with 14 bases spanning the gap. The germline V gene encodes CDR1 MNHEY and CDR2 SMNVEV (reference sequence). The CDR3 sequence is 14 residues long.

The CDR3 sequence is CASSLSSGEQYF. In DNA, the CDR3 is TGTGCCAGCAGCTTAAGCAGCGGAGAGCAGTACTTC. V is TRBV7-3 and J is TRBJ2-7; D is possibly TRBD2 (5 bases). Germline CDR1 SGHTA, CDR2 FQGTGA. The CDR3 sequence is 12 residues long. V was clipped by 1 base and J by 7 bases, with 8 bases between them.

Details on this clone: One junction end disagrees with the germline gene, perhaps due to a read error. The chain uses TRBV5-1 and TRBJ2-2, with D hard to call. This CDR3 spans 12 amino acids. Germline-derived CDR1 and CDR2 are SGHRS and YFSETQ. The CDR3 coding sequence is TGCGCCAGCAGCCTAGGCACCCGGGAGCTGTTTTTT. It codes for CASSLGTRELFF.

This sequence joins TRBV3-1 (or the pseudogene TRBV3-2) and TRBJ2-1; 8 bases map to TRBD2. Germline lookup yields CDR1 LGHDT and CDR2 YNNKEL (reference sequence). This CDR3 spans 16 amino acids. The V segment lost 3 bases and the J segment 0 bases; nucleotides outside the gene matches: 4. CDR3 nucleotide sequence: TGTGCCAGCAGCCACCACAGCGGGAGCTCCTACAATGAGCAGTTCTTC. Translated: CASSHHSGSSYNEQFF.

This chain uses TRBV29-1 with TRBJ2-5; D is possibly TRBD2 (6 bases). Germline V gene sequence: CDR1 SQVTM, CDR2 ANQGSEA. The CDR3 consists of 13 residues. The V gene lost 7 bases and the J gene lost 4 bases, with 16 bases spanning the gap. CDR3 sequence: CSGTLRGTETQYF. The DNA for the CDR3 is TGCAGCGGGACCCTGCGGGGAACAGAGACCCAGTACTTC.

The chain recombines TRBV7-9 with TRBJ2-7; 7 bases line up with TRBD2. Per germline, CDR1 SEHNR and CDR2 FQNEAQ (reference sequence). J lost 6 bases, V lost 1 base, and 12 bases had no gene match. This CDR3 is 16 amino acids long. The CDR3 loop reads CASSLGASGKFSEQYF. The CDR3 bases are TGTGCCAGCAGCTTAGGGGCTAGCGGAAAGTTCTCCGAGCAGTACTTC.